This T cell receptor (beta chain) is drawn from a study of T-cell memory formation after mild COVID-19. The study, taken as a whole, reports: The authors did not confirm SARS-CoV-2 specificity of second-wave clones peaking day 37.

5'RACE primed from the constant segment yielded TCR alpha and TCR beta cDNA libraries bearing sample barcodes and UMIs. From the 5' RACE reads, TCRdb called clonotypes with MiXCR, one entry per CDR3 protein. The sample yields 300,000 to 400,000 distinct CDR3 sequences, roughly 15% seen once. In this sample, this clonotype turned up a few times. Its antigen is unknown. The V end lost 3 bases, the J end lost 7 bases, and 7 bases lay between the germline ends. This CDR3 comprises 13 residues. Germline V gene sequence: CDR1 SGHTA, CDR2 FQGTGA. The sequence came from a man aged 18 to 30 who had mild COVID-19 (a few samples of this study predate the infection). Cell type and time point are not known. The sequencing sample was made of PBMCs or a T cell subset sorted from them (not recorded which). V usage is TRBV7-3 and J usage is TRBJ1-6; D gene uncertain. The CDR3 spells CASSFMPNSPLHF. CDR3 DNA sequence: TGTGCCAGCAGCTTTATGCCGAATTCACCCCTCCACTTT.